This T cell receptor beta chain is from a study of cytomegalovirus exposure and HLA in healthy donors listed by TCRdb under 2017. Study-wide context: According to an earlier analysis of a few hundred of the donors, 150 million to 200 million T cells yielded roughly 110 million unique TCR beta sequences and around 300 Gb of sequence data. Around 300 gigabases of sequencing data and approximately 84 million unique TCR sequences were included in an early release covering around 650 HLA-typed donors. Of the 398 genotyped donors, 81% fell in the genetic ancestry cluster associated with self-reported Caucasian donors. The aim of the study was to test whether cataloging public T cell receptors could identify signatures of past pathogen exposure. The study used immunosequencing to profile the T cell repertoires of around 600 subjects and linked those repertoires to cytomegalovirus serostatus. A separate validation cohort of over 95 different subjects was used in addition to the approximately 700-subject first cohort. The study combined high-throughput TCR immunosequencing, statistical association of individual TCRs with disease status, and machine learning to predict cytomegalovirus infection status. A later analysis re-examined previously published TCR beta repertoires from over 500 donors and added high-resolution HLA genotyping to investigate patterns of TCR occurrence. Rather than drawing on any new phenotypic data, the later analysis identified candidate immune exposures from TCR beta sequences and the way those sequences occurred across donors. An earlier analysis of several hundred of the donors used high-throughput TCR beta sequencing to judge whether each TCR beta V gene segment behaved as functional or pseudogenic. Donor age, sex, ethnicity and CMV serostatus were compiled alongside the repertoire data. A later genetic analysis took genome-wide SNP genotypes for about three fifths of the 666 donors and used that subset as a discovery cohort. Every repertoire in the discovery cohort had been generated on one and the same sequencing platform. HLA typing included class I and class II loci at four-digit resolution. Typing coverage varied by locus: roughly 629-640 donors for A, B, C, DRB1 and DQB1; roughly 520 for DQA1; some 610 for DPA1; more than 450 for DPB1. Because of strong linkage in the cohort, roughly 5 DR-DQ haplotypes were treated as single units for association and clustering. Among roughly 400 genotyped donors of the cohort, an average of 235,054 unique TCR beta nucleotide sequences were sequenced per donor, roughly 20% of them non-productive. Findings and caveats that apply to the study as a whole: Presence/absence analyses assumed roughly uniform sequencing depth across donors, an assumption that may not hold. Linkage disequilibrium might explain the correlated functional status among segregating V segments, but an unknown experimental factor could not be excluded. In vitro tests confirmed that a few of the cytomegalovirus-associated TCR beta chains recognize cytomegalovirus antigens. According to a later analysis, TCR association rates differed among HLA loci, with DRB1 alleles showing the most associated TCRs and HLA-C alleles showing the fewest. A later analysis associated 16,951 TCR beta sequences with specific HLA alleles at a false discovery rate of 0.05. Compared with the roughly 670-donor mean, donors in an Asian-associated ancestry cluster had fewer N-insertions in productive TCRs, according to a later genetic analysis. Because HLA typing was unavailable for some donors at each locus, only the typed subset was used in association tests. A cluster of highly shared sequence variants was judged likely to be a technical artifact of the sequencing pipeline. A later genetic analysis associated a missense DCLRE1C variant with V-gene and J-gene trimming of TCR beta chains, and an independent cohort replicated the association. According to a later analysis, most CMV-associated TCR beta chains appeared to be HLA-restricted, and the HLA associations seemed to be driven largely by CMV exposure. The classifier was reported to diagnose cytomegalovirus status with high specificity and sensitivity in both the original and validation cohorts. In a later analysis, several top co-occurrence clusters were reported to appear linked to parvovirus B19, influenza, CMV and Epstein-Barr virus. The 87-base-pair reads could not distinguish some IMGT-functional V segments, including TRBV6-2 and TRBV6-3, so those segments were excluded. The only immune exposure information available for the cohort was CMV serostatus. When HLA alleles, especially DR and DQ, strongly co-occurred, TCR associations were difficult to assign to individual alleles. In an earlier analysis of under 600 of the donors, most TCR beta V segments were observed in productive rearrangements about 87% or about 30% of the time, broadly matching IMGT annotations. This cohort had only TCR beta chains sequenced, and the lack of alpha or paired-chain data limited which features could be detected. According to the authors, the approach could potentially be generalized to other disease states and immunological phenotypes. In a later analysis, HLA-associated TCR beta chains were found to be more clonally expanded and to have lower generation probabilities than equally common non-associated chains. Most TCR sequences were observed very rarely across donors, whereas some public TCRs were present in many individuals. A total of 150 to 200 TCR beta chains were listed by the study as associated with cytomegalovirus. Because counts were too low, seventeen rarely observed V segments, including chromosome 9 orphons, were left out of the earlier analysis of some 640 of the donors. A further reported finding was that TCR beta sequences accurately predicted the HLA-A and HLA-B alleles for most subjects in the first cohort.

Receptor amplification or capture employed the immunoSEQ multiplex PCR assay. A mixture of 60 forward primers for TCR Vbeta segments and 13 reverse primers for TCR Jbeta segments was used in the multiplex PCR. A multiplex PCR assay on genomic DNA amplified the CDR3 region of rearranged TCR beta genes. Amplified TCR beta libraries were sequenced as 87-base-pair reads on the Illumina HiSeq System. The published analysis was carried out like this. A later analysis tallied 80 million to 95 million unique TCR beta chains across the 640 or so repertoires, and about 10 million of those chains were shared by two or more donors. A nearest-neighbor algorithm error-corrected the raw reads and collapsed the reads into unique sequences, merging closely related sequences to remove PCR and sequencing errors. To assign V, D and J gene segments, CDR3 sequences were aligned to IMGT reference sequences. For a sequence to be retained, at least a six-nucleotide match to both a V gene segment and a J gene segment was required. Rearrangements were called productive when the CDR3 lacked stop codons and stayed in frame with V and J; all others were non-productive. Following IMGT convention, CDR3 was defined as the stretch from the second conserved V-encoded cysteine to the conserved J-encoded phenylalanine. In an earlier analysis of 550 to 650 of the donors, sequences lacking an unambiguous match to a single V gene segment were excluded. An earlier analysis of 587 of the donors classified V segments as functional when productive rearrangements were above 56.7% and as segregating when the standard deviation between donors was above 5%. A statistical classification framework was built to diagnose cytomegalovirus status from the catalog of TCR beta chain sequences. In a later analysis, TCR nucleotide sequences were compared against IMGT/GENE-DB human TR gene sequences so that V and J genes could be assigned. The TCRdist pipeline was used in a later analysis to assign CDR3 sequences and most-parsimonious VDJ recombination scenarios. A later analysis defined each TCR beta chain by its CDR3 amino acid sequence plus V-gene family, and excluded reads lacking a unique V-gene family. To address suspected cross-contamination and a sequencing artifact, a later analysis removed around 600 highly shared, low-generation-probability nucleotide sequences. For each public chain, a later analysis derived a clonal expansion index from normalized ranks of inferred template counts within each repertoire. In a later analysis, generation probabilities were computed with a VDJ recombination model fitted to out-of-frame rearrangements, and the resulting probabilities were checked against IGoR. A later analysis scored TCR-TCR, TCR-HLA and TCR-CMV co-occurrence with hypergeometric tests, applying a repertoire-size bias correction to TCR pairs. To estimate false discovery rates, a later analysis permuted the HLA or CMV assignments 20 times. In a later analysis, co-occurring TCRs were grouped using DBSCAN, with TCRdist sequence similarity added in when clustering inside HLA-allele-positive subsets. Co-occurrence clustering excluded repertoires with fewer than 30,000 or more than 120,000 public chains, plus five with anomalous nucleotide sharing. Entries here come from immuneACCESS through TCRdb and include only in-frame sequences with V and J called. Some clones fail to appear in such tables; in the studies checked, an unresolved V gene covers under half of the shortfall, and the cause of the remainder is unknown. Clonal size and the V and J genes are those of that table, whereas D and trimming came from the DNA. The sample contains 150,000 or so clones, around four fifths of them found a single time. The top ten hold over 8% of the sample.

The cohort was made up of approximately 670 healthy bone marrow donors. At the time of sampling, all cohort members were nominally healthy, though unrecorded immune exposures were likely present. The donor tested CMV seropositive and was one of the 289 seropositive cohort members. Every donor gave a peripheral blood sample, and the peripheral blood mononuclear cells from that sample were used for TCR beta sequencing. The Qiagen DNeasy Blood Extraction Kit was used to extract genomic DNA from the blood cell samples. Relative to germline, V is missing 4 bases and J is missing 9 bases, with 9 bases of the junction outside any gene match. The CDR3 has 15 residues if both end residues are counted. Left in the record is the CDR3 DNA by itself, 45 bases read in frame from the first base. Based on the germline V gene (reference sequence), the CDR1 and CDR2 sequences are SEHNR and FQNEAQ. Remarks on this clone: This clone's antigen is unknown. The missing conserved phenylalanine or tryptophan at the end of this CDR3 makes a read error likely.

The receptor was isolated from a young man in good health and CMV-seropositive. Sequenced input: PBMCs. The chain links TRBV7-9 with TRBJ1-6; the central 7 bases match TRBD1. The CDR3 region reads CASSSPGGRPSPLHL. Read as DNA, the sequence is TGTGCCAGCAGCTCCCCAGGGGGTCGGCCTTCACCCCTCCACCTT.